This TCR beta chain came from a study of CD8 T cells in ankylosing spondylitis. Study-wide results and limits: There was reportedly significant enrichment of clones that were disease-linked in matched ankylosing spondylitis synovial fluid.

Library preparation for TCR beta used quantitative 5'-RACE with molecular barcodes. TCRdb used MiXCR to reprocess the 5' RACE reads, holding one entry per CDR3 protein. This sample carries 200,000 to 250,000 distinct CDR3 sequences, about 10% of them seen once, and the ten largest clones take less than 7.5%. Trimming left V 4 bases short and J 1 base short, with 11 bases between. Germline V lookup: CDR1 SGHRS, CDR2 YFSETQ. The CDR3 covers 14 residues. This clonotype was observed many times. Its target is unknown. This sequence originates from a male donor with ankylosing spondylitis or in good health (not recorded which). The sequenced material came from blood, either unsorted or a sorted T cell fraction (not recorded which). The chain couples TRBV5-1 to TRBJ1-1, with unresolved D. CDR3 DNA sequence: TGCGCCAGCAGCGTAGTTCTGGCGAACACTGAAGCTTTCTTT. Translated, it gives CASSVVLANTEAFF.